The rows below give T cell receptor beta chains drawn from one sample of a study of shared clonotypes between healthy human individuals. Data came from immunoSEQ multiplex PCR; TCRdb stores just in-frame clones and leaves some out. The top ten hold roughly 0.65% of the sample, which has under 1,100,000 clones, roughly 74% seen once. The sample comprised memory CD4+ T cells from PBMCs. The receptors originated from a young man in good health. Some clones in this sample may be carry-over from other donors' samples. CDR3s include the opening cysteine and the closing phenylalanine or tryptophan. The D gene is left open where the match is weak. Clone size, where shown, is once, few, many, or a class for clones that have expanded.

D gene	V gene	CDR3 length	clone size	J gene	CDR3 protein	CDR3 DNA
-	TRBV11-3	14	few	TRBJ2-3	CASSLGGDTDTQYF	TGTGCCAGCAGCTTAGGCGGAGACACAGATACGCAGTATTTT
-	TRBV4-1	15	-	TRBJ1-5	CASSSAGGIAGPQHF	TGCGCCAGCAGCTCCGCTGGGGGCATAGCGGGGCCCCAGCATTTT
TRBD1	TRBV11-2	13	-	TRBJ2-1	CASSQGVVHEQFF	TGTGCCAGCAGCCAGGGGGTAGTCCATGAGCAGTTCTTC
-	TRBV23-1	18	-	TRBJ2-5	CASSQSGSGQELQETQYF	TGCGCCAGCAGTCAATCAGGTTCGGGCCAGGAGCTTCAAGAGACCCAGTACTTC
-	TRBV7-3	12	-	TRBJ2-3	CASSSPPDTQYF	TGTGCCAGCAGCAGCCCGCCAGATACGCAGTATTTT
-	TRBV7-3	16	-	TRBJ2-1	CASSLLPSSSYNEQFF	TGTGCCAGCAGCTTACTGCCGTCAAGCTCCTACAATGAGCAGTTCTTC
-	TRBV5-1	13	-	TRBJ1-2	CASSSRDGDSDTF	TGCGCCAGCAGCTCCCGGGACGGTGATAGTGACACCTTC
-	TRBV6-6	16	few	TRBJ2-3	CASSGIRVRTTDTQYF	TGTGCCAGCAGTGGTATACGGGTCAGGACGACAGATACGCAGTATTTT
-	TRBV7-6	15	-	TRBJ2-1	CASSLTRENYNEQFF	TGTGCCAGCAGCTTAACCCGGGAGAACTACAATGAGCAGTTCTTC
TRBD1	TRBV14	15	few	TRBJ2-2	CASRRTGAVAGELFF	TGTGCCAGCAGAAGAACAGGGGCAGTCGCCGGGGAGCTGTTTTTT
TRBD1	TRBV5-1	15	once	TRBJ1-4	CASSLEGQPNEKLFF	TGCGCCAGCAGCTTGGAGGGACAGCCTAATGAAAAACTGTTTTTT
TRBD1	TRBV10-3	14	many	TRBJ2-7	CAISERTGECEQYF	TGTGCCATCAGTGAGAGGACAGGGGAGTGCGAGCAGTACTTC
-	TRBV7-9	13	few	TRBJ2-7	CASSSQSGARQYF	TGTGCCAGCAGCAGTCAGTCCGGGGCTCGGCAGTACTTC
-	TRBV2	14	few	TRBJ2-3	CASSEASYTDTQYF	TGTGCCAGCAGTGAAGCCTCTTACACAGATACGCAGTATTTT
-	TRBV11-2	14	-	TRBJ2-2	CASSLVGGTGELFF	TGTGCCAGCAGCTTAGTGGGAGGCACCGGGGAGCTGTTTTTT
TRBD1	TRBV7-9	16	-	TRBJ2-3	CASSRPRDRGADTQYF	TGTGCCAGCAGCCGTCCTCGGGACAGGGGGGCAGATACGCAGTATTTT
-	TRBV5-1	16	-	TRBJ2-1	CASSFDAESSYNEQFF	TGCGCCAGCAGCTTCGATGCTGAGAGCTCCTACAATGAGCAGTTCTTC
TRBD1	TRBV16	18	-	TRBJ1-2	CASSQLPGQGAIFYGYTF	TGTGCCAGCAGCCAGCTTCCGGGACAGGGGGCAATTTTCTATGGCTACACCTTC
TRBD1	TRBV11-3	15	-	TRBJ2-7	CASSRGQGGNYEQYF	TGTGCCAGCAGCCGCGGACAGGGAGGTAACTACGAGCAGTACTTC
-	TRBV2	14	-	TRBJ2-7	CASRVDGSAYEQYF	TGTGCCAGCAGGGTGGATGGGTCTGCCTACGAGCAGTACTTC
-	TRBV28	15	-	TRBJ2-3	CASSLAGAAADTQYF	TGTGCCAGCAGTTTAGCGGGCGCGGCGGCAGATACGCAGTATTTT
-	TRBV28	14	once	TRBJ1-2	CASTQGPPNYGYTF	TGTGCCAGCACCCAGGGGCCTCCTAACTATGGCTACACCTTC
TRBD1	TRBV14	14	-	TRBJ1-3	CASSPLDRGNTIYF	TGTGCCAGCAGCCCCTTGGACAGGGGAAACACCATATATTTT
-	TRBV5-1	14	-	TRBJ1-4	CASSLRGINEKLFF	TGCGCCAGCAGCCTCAGGGGTATAAATGAAAAACTGTTTTTT
TRBD1	TRBV19	17	-	TRBJ2-6	CASRSGTGGVGANVLTF	TGTGCCAGTAGGTCCGGGACAGGTGGCGTTGGGGCCAACGTCCTGACTTTC
TRBD1	TRBV18	13	-	TRBJ1-2	CASSRTGENGYTF	TGTGCCAGCTCACGGACAGGGGAGAACGGCTACACCTTC
-	TRBV7-9	14	-	TRBJ1-5	CASSPGGGNQPQHF	TGTGCCAGCTCCCCCGGGGGGGGCAATCAGCCCCAGCATTTT
TRBD1	TRBV30	12	-	TRBJ1-1	CAWSADQGAAFF	TGTGCCTGGAGCGCCGATCAGGGGGCGGCTTTCTTT
TRBD1	TRBV28	16	once	TRBJ1-5	CASSSISGQVGQPQHF	TGTGCCAGCAGTTCGATTTCAGGACAGGTGGGTCAGCCCCAGCATTTT
TRBD1	TRBV10-3	14	-	TRBJ1-1	CAISEPGQDGEAFF	TGTGCCATCAGTGAGCCAGGACAGGACGGAGAAGCTTTCTTT
TRBD2	TRBV5-1	15	-	TRBJ2-3	CASSLPGLDTDTQYF	TGCGCCAGCAGCCTTCCGGGACTAGACACAGATACGCAGTATTTT
-	TRBV10-3	14	-	TRBJ2-5	CAISESTRQETQYF	TGTGCCATCAGTGAGTCGACGAGGCAAGAGACCCAGTACTTC
-	TRBV28	12	-	TRBJ1-2	CASSPDNQGYTF	TGTGCCAGCAGTCCTGATAATCAGGGCTACACCTTC
-	TRBV30	13	-	TRBJ2-3	CAWSILFTDTQYF	TGTGCCTGGAGCATACTTTTTACAGATACGCAGTATTTT
TRBD1	TRBV4-3	16	-	TRBJ1-5	CASSSTGGKGNQPQHF	TGCGCCAGCAGCTCCACAGGGGGCAAAGGCAATCAGCCCCAGCATTTT
-	TRBV7-2	12	-	TRBJ1-1	CASSLFNTEAFF	TGTGCCAGCAGCTTATTCAACACTGAAGCTTTCTTT
-	TRBV7-9	15	-	TRBJ2-1	CASSLAGTPHNEQFF	TGTGCCAGCAGCTTAGCGGGGACCCCCCACAATGAGCAGTTCTTC
-	TRBV28	15	-	TRBJ2-7	CASRPPLGPIYEQYF	TGTGCCAGCAGACCACCCCTGGGACCGATCTACGAGCAGTACTTC
-	TRBV6-5	14	-	TRBJ2-7	CASSYGGTSYEQYF	TGTGCCAGCAGTTACGGGGGGACCTCCTACGAGCAGTACTTC
-	TRBV29-1	14	-	TRBJ2-3	CSVYGGAGPDTQYF	TGCAGCGTTTACGGGGGCGCGGGCCCAGATACGCAGTATTTT